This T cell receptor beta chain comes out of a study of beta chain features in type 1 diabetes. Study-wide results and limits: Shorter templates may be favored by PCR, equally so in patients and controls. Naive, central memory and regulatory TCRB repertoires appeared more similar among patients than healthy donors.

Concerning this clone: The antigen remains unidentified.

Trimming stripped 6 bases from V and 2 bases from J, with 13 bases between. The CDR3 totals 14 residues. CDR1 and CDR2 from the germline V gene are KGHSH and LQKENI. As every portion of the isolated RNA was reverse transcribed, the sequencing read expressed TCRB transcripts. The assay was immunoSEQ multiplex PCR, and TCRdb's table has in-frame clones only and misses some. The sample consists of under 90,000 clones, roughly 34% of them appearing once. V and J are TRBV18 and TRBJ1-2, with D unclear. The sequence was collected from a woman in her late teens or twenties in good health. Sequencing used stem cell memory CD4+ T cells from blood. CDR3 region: CASSPFSENYGYTF. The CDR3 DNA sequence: TGTGCCAGCTCCCCCTTTTCGGAGAACTATGGCTACACCTTC.